This T cell receptor (beta chain) emerged from a study of cytomegalovirus exposure and HLA in healthy donors. In the study overall: There were approximately 400 genotyped donors. Of these, 81% fell in the genetic ancestry cluster associated with self-reported Caucasian donors. Overall study results and limits: Later, TCR association rates were found to vary by HLA locus, highest for DRB1 and lowest for HLA-C. Reported findings show TCR beta sequences accurately forecast HLA-A and HLA-B alleles in most subjects. Roughly uniform sequencing depth across donors was assumed, possibly incorrectly.

This clone has only one observation. Its antigen remains unknown. After removal of 6 bases from V and 3 bases from J, the junction contained 12 bases not matched to a gene. The CDR3 runs 16 residues. Germline CDR1 reads MDHEN; CDR2 reads SYDVKM. The PCR ran on 60 Vbeta and 13 Jbeta primers. The repertoire was sequenced with immunoSEQ multiplex PCR; TCRdb's copy has only in-frame clones and lacks some. The sample lists about 86,000 clones, around four fifths occurring once. The sequence derives from a male donor in good health and CMV-seropositive. J is TRBJ2-7 and V is TRBV28, with 9 bases fitting TRBD1. Sequencing was performed on PBMCs. The CDR3 is CASSPHQGQGYYEQYF. CDR3 bases: TGTGCCAGCAGCCCCCATCAGGGACAGGGTTACTACGAGCAGTACTTC.